This entry lists 5 T cell receptor beta chains sequenced from one sample in a study of blood T cell repertoires in COVID-19. Only in-frame clones appear in the TCRdb table, and some are missing; sequencing was by immunoSEQ multiplex PCR. This table has around 250,000 clones, roughly 84% appearing once. Sequenced: PBMCs or T cells enriched from blood (not recorded which). These receptors were collected from a woman between 50 and 59 years old who had been exposed to COVID-19.

J is TRBJ2-7 and V is TRBV28; D unclear. The V gene's germline CDR1 is MDHEN and CDR2 SYDVKM. Trimming took 4 bases from V and 7 from J, leaving 11 bases between them. This CDR3 region has 12 residues. CDR3: CASSSGSGEQYF. CDR3 nucleotide sequence: TGTGCCAGCAGTTCCGGGTCCGGGGAGCAGTACTTC. Drawing the rest from reference TRBV28 and TRBJ2-7, the complete variable domain is DVKVTQSSRYLVKRTGEKVFLECVQDMDHENMFWYRQDPGLGLRLIYFSYDVKMKEKGDIPEGYSVSREKKERFSLILESASTNQTSMYLCASSSGSGEQYFGPGTRLTVT.

The chain recombines TRBV19 with TRBJ2-3, with 9 bases identical to TRBD1. Germline trimming cut 8 bases from V and 4 bases from J; bases unmatched to any gene: 4. Germline lookup yields CDR1 LNHDA and CDR2 SQIVND (reference sequence). The CDR3 has 13 amino acids. The CDR3 sequence is CASRQGGADTQYF. In nucleotides, the CDR3 is TGTGCCAGTCGACAGGGGGGGGCAGATACGCAGTATTTT.

This rearrangement joins TRBV19 to TRBJ1-1, with a weak D call TRBD1 (6 bases). V lost 5 bases and J 10 bases, leaving 14 bases between the germline ends. Germline CDR1 and CDR2: LNHDA and SQIVND (reference sequence). The length of the CDR3 is 12 residues. The CDR3 region is CASSLQGTRAFF. The CDR3 DNA is TGTGCCAGTAGTCTGCAGGGGACGAGAGCTTTCTTT.

V gene TRBV24-1 combines with J gene TRBJ2-7, with D possibly TRBD2 on 5 matching bases. Germline V gene sequence: CDR1 KGHDR, CDR2 SFDVKD. The CDR3 runs to 13 residues. V lost 5 bases and J lost 9, with 16 bases in between. The chain's CDR3 is CATSAAGFRGQYF. CDR3 DNA: TGTGCCACCAGTGCCGCAGGATTCCGGGGGCAGTACTTC.

The chain couples TRBV11-3 to TRBJ1-1, with D unclear. The CDR3 has 13 amino acids. CDR1 is SGHNT and CDR2 is YENEEA in the germline V gene. The V end lost 0 bases, the J end lost 7 bases, and 9 bases lay between the germline ends. DNA of the CDR3: TGTGCCAGCAGCTTAGATGGAAGCGGTGAAGCTTTCTTT. The encoded protein is CASSLDGSGEAFF.